These T cell receptor beta chains were read from a single sample in a study of cytomegalovirus exposure and HLA in healthy donors. Here immunoSEQ multiplex PCR was the method, and the copy in TCRdb shows in-frame clones only, minus some. Seen here are 77,000 or so clones, 75% observed once, and the top ten hold 7.2%. Sequencing was carried out using PBMCs. The receptors originated from a woman aged 40-49 years in good health and CMV-seronegative. Each CDR3 is given with its conserved first and last residue. The D gene is left open where the match is weak. Rows may omit the clone size; those that give it use once, few, many or a size class.

d_call j_call v_call clone_size cdr3_aa cdr3_nt
NA TRBJ1-5 TRBV27 few CASSLSGGPRDNQPQHF TGTGCCAGCAGTTTAAGCGGGGGGCCGAGGGACAATCAGCCCCAGCATTTT
NA TRBJ1-1 TRBV6-5 few CASRQGTEAFF TGTGCCAGCAGACAGGGAACTGAAGCTTTCTTT
NA TRBJ1-2 TRBV28 few CASSVNNNYGYTF TGTGCCAGCAGTGTTAACAACAACTATGGCTACACCTTC
NA TRBJ2-1 TRBV19 NA CASSIGASSEQFF TGTGCCAGTAGTATAGGTGCATCCAGTGAGCAGTTCTTC
NA TRBJ2-3 TRBV6-5 NA CASSSPGVDTQYF TGTGCCAGCAGTTCCCCCGGGGTGGATACGCAGTATTTT
TRBD1 TRBJ1-1 TRBV11-2 NA CASSFYRGLDEAFF TGTGCCAGCAGCTTCTACAGGGGCCTAGATGAAGCTTTCTTT
NA TRBJ1-2 TRBV5-6 NA CASSLDQVLYGYTF TGTGCCAGCAGCTTGGACCAGGTCCTCTATGGCTACACCTTC
NA TRBJ1-1 TRBV7-9 few CASSLGSFTEAFF TGTGCCAGCAGCTTAGGCAGTTTCACTGAAGCTTTCTTT
TRBD2 TRBJ2-7 TRBV4-1 NA CASRHTSGGLYEQYF TGCGCCAGCAGGCATACTAGCGGGGGACTCTACGAGCAGTACTTC
NA TRBJ2-2 TRBV7-2 NA CASQGGVRTGELFF TGTGCCAGCCAAGGAGGCGTGCGCACCGGGGAGCTGTTTTTT
NA TRBJ1-2 TRBV9 few CASSADSSYGYTF TGTGCCAGCAGCGCCGACAGCTCCTATGGCTACACCTTC
TRBD1 TRBJ2-5 TRBV28 once CASSLAGGAGTQYF TGTGCCAGCAGTTTGGCAGGGGGCGCAGGGACCCAGTACTTC
NA TRBJ1-1 TRBV2 NA CASSEPARALIAFF TGTGCCAGCAGTGAACCGGCCAGGGCCCTTATAGCTTTCTTT
NA TRBJ2-6 TRBV10-3 NA CAISHLSPSGANVLTF TGTGCCATCAGTCACCTGAGCCCGTCTGGGGCCAACGTCCTGACTTTC
NA TRBJ2-3 TRBV10-3 few CAIRRLESTDTQYF TGTGCCATCAGGCGCCTCGAATCCACAGATACGCAGTATTTT
TRBD2 TRBJ2-3 TRBV9 NA CASSVSGGASDTQYF TGTGCCAGCAGCGTATCCGGGGGGGCCTCAGATACGCAGTATTTT
NA TRBJ2-1 TRBV10-3 few CAISESRDAYNEQFF TGTGCCATCAGTGAGTCGCGGGACGCCTACAATGAGCAGTTCTTC
TRBD2 TRBJ2-3 TRBV7-2 once CASSTQAGREGLDTQYF TGTGCCAGCAGCACTCAGGCAGGGCGGGAGGGTTTAGATACGCAGTATTTT
NA TRBJ1-1 TRBV20-1 once CSASGGRAAFF TGCAGTGCGAGCGGGGGGCGCGCTGCTTTCTTT
NA TRBJ2-7 TRBV6-5 few CASSYRGTGYEQYF TGTGCCAGCAGTTACCGCGGGACCGGCTACGAGCAGTACTTC
NA TRBJ2-7 TRBV30 NA CAWSRDYEQYF TGTGCCTGGAGTAGAGATTACGAGCAGTACTTC
TRBD2 TRBJ2-1 TRBV19 NA CASRGSGRPSYNEQFF TGTGCCAGTAGGGGTAGCGGGAGGCCGTCCTACAATGAGCAGTTCTTC
TRBD2 TRBJ2-1 TRBV7-9 once CASSLGTSGSRGNNEQFF TGTGCCAGCAGCTTGGGGACTAGCGGGAGTCGGGGGAACAATGAGCAGTTCTTC
TRBD1 TRBJ1-2 TRBV29-1 NA CSVETGDYGYTF TGCAGCGTTGAGACAGGGGACTATGGCTACACCTTC
TRBD2 TRBJ2-4 TRBV4-1 NA CASSQETSANIQYF TGCGCCAGCAGCCAAGAAACTAGCGCAAACATTCAGTACTTC
NA TRBJ1-4 TRBV25-1 NA CASSEGERSAEKLFF TGTGCCAGCAGTGAAGGAGAGAGGTCGGCTGAAAAACTGTTTTTT
NA TRBJ1-1 TRBV6-1 once CASSELFWQGRVTEAFF TGTGCCAGCAGTGAATTATTTTGGCAGGGCAGAGTAACTGAAGCTTTCTTT
TRBD1 TRBJ1-1 TRBV7-3 few CASSQDRVTKAFF TGTGCCAGCAGCCAAGACAGGGTAACTAAAGCTTTCTTT
NA TRBJ2-2 TRBV7-9 NA CASITTGGAAGELFF TGTGCCAGCATCACGACCGGGGGAGCGGCCGGGGAGCTGTTTTTT
TRBD1 TRBJ1-5 TRBV4-1 once CASSRGTGVIDNQPQHF TGCGCCAGCAGCCGCGGGACAGGGGTAATCGACAATCAGCCCCAGCATTTT
NA TRBJ2-3 TRBV6-5 NA CASRTGTSTDTQYF TGTGCCAGCAGAACCGGGACTTCCACAGATACGCAGTATTTT
TRBD1 TRBJ1-2 TRBV18 few CASSPADGDRRYGYTF TGTGCCAGCTCACCAGCCGATGGGGACAGGCGATATGGCTACACCTTC
TRBD1 TRBJ1-3 TRBV5-6 NA CASSSGTGRPGNTIYF TGTGCCAGCAGCTCGGGGACAGGGCGCCCTGGAAACACCATATATTTT
NA TRBJ2-1 TRBV10-3 NA CAISESRGSGEGEFF TGTGCCATCAGTGAGTCGAGGGGATCGGGAGAAGGGGAGTTCTTC
TRBD2 TRBJ2-3 TRBV9 NA CASSGTSGSVTDTQYF TGTGCCAGCAGCGGGACTAGCGGGAGTGTGACAGATACGCAGTATTTT
NA TRBJ1-1 TRBV9 few CASSEIASNTEAFF TGTGCCAGCAGTGAAATCGCTAGTAACACTGAAGCTTTCTTT
TRBD2 TRBJ2-6 TRBV15 few CATSIRHSSGRVISGANVLTF TGTGCCACCAGCATCCGTCACTCTAGCGGGAGGGTAATTTCTGGGGCCAACGTCCTGACTTTC
NA TRBJ2-7 TRBV5-1 NA CASSLLGAGEQYF TGCGCCAGCAGCTTGTTGGGGGCTGGCGAGCAGTACTTC
NA TRBJ1-1 TRBV6-5 NA CASAMQGFSEAFF TGTGCCAGCGCCATGCAGGGTTTCAGTGAAGCTTTCTTT
NA TRBJ2-1 TRBV19 NA CASSILLQVLSYNEQFF TGTGCCAGTAGTATCCTTCTACAGGTTCTCTCCTACAATGAGCAGTTCTTC
NA TRBJ2-7 TRBV6-1 NA CAGSSSGLLYQQYF NA
NA TRBJ1-1 TRBV2 NA CASSLTGAEAFF TGTGCCAGCAGTTTGACAGGAGCTGAAGCTTTCTTT
NA TRBJ1-2 TRBV5-5 few CASSLGASYGYTF TGTGCCAGCAGCTTGGGGGCATCCTATGGCTACACCTTC
TRBD2 TRBJ2-5 TRBV9 NA CASSARSTSGGAEETQYF TGTGCCAGCAGCGCACGATCGACTAGCGGGGGGGCAGAGGAGACCCAGTACTTC